The rows below give T cell receptor beta chains drawn from one sample of a study of response to subunit inactivated influenza vaccine. One entry per CDR3 protein, called by TCRdb with MiXCR from the RT-PCR reads. The repertoire holds hundreds of thousands of distinct CDR3 sequences, 12% to 15% seen once, with 7.5% to 8% in the top ten. The input for sequencing was PBMCs from blood, taken 14 to 15 days before vaccination. The source is a man between 50 and 59 years old who received an inactivated influenza vaccine. Both conserved end residues are part of each CDR3. The D gene is left open where the match is weak. Not all rows give a size; the values are once, few, many and, for expanded clones, a class.

D gene	V gene	clone size	J gene	CDR3 protein	CDR3 DNA
.	TRBV28	few	TRBJ2-7	CASSLSQTYEQYF	TGTGCCAGCAGTTTATCACAGACTTACGAGCAGTACTTC
TRBD1	TRBV6-1	.	TRBJ2-7	CASRPRTGAILNEQYF	TGTGCCAGCAGACCAAGGACAGGGGCAATTCTAAACGAGCAGTACTTC
.	TRBV4-3	few	TRBJ2-7	CASSQDGDFAGEQYF	TGCGCCAGCAGCCAAGACGGGGACTTCGCGGGCGAGCAGTACTTC
TRBD2	TRBV15	.	TRBJ2-1	CATSFEETSGINEQFF	TGTGCCACCAGCTTTGAGGAGACTAGCGGAATAAATGAGCAGTTCTTC
.	TRBV29-1	few	TRBJ2-7	CSVRRGRYEQYF	TGCAGCGTTCGGAGGGGGCGGTACGAGCAGTACTTC
TRBD1	TRBV6-5	few	TRBJ1-5	CASSYGGTGGEPQHF	TGTGCCAGCAGTTACGGTGGGACAGGGGGTGAGCCCCAGCATTTT
.	TRBV27	.	TRBJ2-1	CASSSGYHEQFF	TGTGCCAGCAGTTCGGGGTACCATGAGCAGTTCTTC
.	TRBV18	.	TRBJ1-1	CASSRAVAQGFSRNTEAFF	TGTGCCAGCTCACGAGCGGTGGCCCAGGGGTTTTCTCGGAACACTGAAGCTTTCTTT
.	TRBV4-1	.	TRBJ2-5	CASSQVPRETQYF	TGCGCCAGCAGCCAAGTTCCTAGGGAGACCCAGTACTTC
.	TRBV25-1	.	TRBJ2-7	CASSESWQSYEQYF	TGTGCCAGCAGTGAATCGTGGCAGAGCTACGAGCAGTACTTC
.	TRBV20-1	.	TRBJ1-2	CSARGAISGYTF	TGCAGTGCTAGGGGGGCCATTTCTGGCTACACCTTC
.	TRBV5-1	few	TRBJ2-1	CASSLARGGSYNEQFF	TGCGCCAGCAGCTTGGCCAGGGGCGGGAGTTACAATGAGCAGTTCTTC
.	TRBV27	few	TRBJ2-5	CASSFQGWPQETQYF	TGTGCCAGCAGTTTTCAGGGTTGGCCCCAAGAGACCCAGTACTTC
TRBD2	TRBV5-1	.	TRBJ2-7	CASSQSTSGFYEQYF	TGCGCCAGCAGCCAGTCGACTAGCGGCTTCTACGAGCAGTACTTC
.	TRBV7-2	few	TRBJ1-6	CASSNGPNSPLHF	TGTGCCAGCAGCAACGGGCCAAATTCACCCCTCCACTTT
.	TRBV7-9	.	TRBJ2-2	CASSLGVVTGELFF	TGTGCCAGCAGCTTAGGAGTGGTAACCGGGGAGCTGTTTTTT
.	TRBV12-3/TRBV12-4	.	TRBJ2-7	CASSTQTQYYEQYF	TGTGCCAGCAGTACGCAAACACAGTACTACGAGCAGTACTTC
TRBD2	TRBV28	.	TRBJ2-3	CASSGGLAVLTDTQYF	TGTGCCAGCAGCGGGGGACTAGCGGTTCTCACAGATACGCAGTATTTT
.	TRBV7-9	.	TRBJ2-1	CASSFSGQTSYNEQFF	TGTGCCAGCAGCTTCTCCGGACAGACATCCTACAATGAGCAGTTCTTC
.	TRBV6-5	few	TRBJ1-1	CASSYSAGVSEAFF	TGTGCCAGCAGTTACTCGGCAGGGGTTTCTGAAGCTTTCTTT
TRBD2	TRBV11-2	few	TRBJ2-5	CASSFSGSNQETQYF	TGTGCCAGCAGCTTCAGCGGGAGTAACCAAGAGACCCAGTACTTC
TRBD2	TRBV20-1	.	TRBJ2-1	CSAPRLAGHEQFF	TGCAGTGCTCCCAGACTAGCGGGACATGAGCAGTTCTTC
.	TRBV20-1	few	TRBJ2-5	CSARAGRLLIGETQYF	TGCAGTGCTAGAGCAGGGCGACTACTAATAGGGGAGACCCAGTACTTC
.	TRBV20-1	.	TRBJ2-5	CSARDLRDPGETQYF	TGCAGTGCTAGAGATCTGAGGGACCCCGGGGAGACCCAGTACTTC
TRBD1	TRBV5-5	many	TRBJ1-5	CASNLGQGGNQPQHF	TGTGCCAGCAACCTAGGACAGGGGGGGAATCAGCCCCAGCATTTT
.	TRBV7-8	.	TRBJ2-2	CASSLLSVHTGELFF	TGTGCCAGCAGCTTATTAAGCGTACACACCGGGGAGCTGTTTTTT
.	TRBV5-1	.	TRBJ2-7	CASSIQGEEQYF	TGCGCCAGCAGCATCCAGGGTGAAGAGCAGTACTTC
.	TRBV14	.	TRBJ2-3	CASSQNQQPTDTQYF	TGTGCCAGCAGCCAAAACCAACAACCCACAGATACGCAGTATTTT
.	TRBV20-1	.	TRBJ2-7	CSARDLRGTSYEQYF	TGCAGTGCTAGAGATCTACGCGGGACCTCCTACGAGCAGTACTTC
TRBD1	TRBV27	.	TRBJ2-7	CASSLSDRVSYEQYF	TGTGCCAGCAGTTTATCGGACAGGGTCTCCTACGAGCAGTACTTC
.	TRBV5-6	.	TRBJ2-1	CASSVTGGAGGFSSYNEQFF	TGTGCCAGCAGCGTCACAGGGGGAGCGGGAGGCTTCAGCTCCTACAATGAGCAGTTCTTC
TRBD2	TRBV12-3/TRBV12-4	.	TRBJ2-5	CASSFSRGLAGGDETQYF	TGTGCCAGCAGTTTTTCTCGTGGCTTAGCGGGGGGAGATGAGACCCAGTACTTC
.	TRBV4-2	few	TRBJ2-3	CASAGFSDTQYF	TGTGCCAGCGCTGGGTTTTCAGATACGCAGTATTTT
.	TRBV6-1	few	TRBJ1-5	CASSHFRGESNQPQHF	TGTGCCAGCAGCCACTTCCGGGGGGAGAGCAATCAGCCCCAGCATTTT
TRBD1	TRBV2	.	TRBJ1-1	CASIGGVLTEAFF	TGTGCCAGCATAGGGGGCGTTTTGACTGAAGCTTTCTTT
.	TRBV7-2	few	TRBJ2-4	CASSLARAGGAQNIQYF	TGTGCCAGCAGCTTAGCGAGAGCTGGGGGCGCCCAAAACATTCAGTACTTC
.	TRBV6-5	.	TRBJ1-4	CASSFAALGEKLFF	TGTGCCAGCAGTTTCGCGGCCTTAGGTGAAAAACTGTTTTTT
TRBD2	TRBV20-1	few	TRBJ2-7	CSARDAGTSGRAGLREQYF	TGCAGTGCTAGAGACGCCGGGACTAGCGGGAGGGCCGGTTTGCGGGAGCAGTACTTC
.	TRBV20-1	few	TRBJ1-1	CSAGGLGNTEAFF	TGCAGTGCTGGGGGGCTCGGGAACACTGAAGCTTTCTTT
.	TRBV6-1	.	TRBJ1-6	CASGAAYNSPLHF	TGTGCCAGCGGGGCCGCCTATAATTCACCCCTCCACTTT
.	TRBV4-3	.	TRBJ2-7	CASSQDAGLTYEQYF	TGCGCCAGCAGCCAAGATGCAGGACTTACCTACGAGCAGTACTTC
.	TRBV4-3	many	TRBJ2-7	CASSQDSLGRYEQYF	TGCGCCAGCAGCCAAGATTCTTTAGGACGCTACGAGCAGTACTTC
.	TRBV5-6	many	TRBJ2-7	CASSLGYLQTRDESYEQYF	TGTGCCAGCAGCCTAGGATATCTACAAACCCGGGACGAGTCCTACGAGCAGTACTTC
.	TRBV4-3	.	TRBJ1-1	CASSQAVGTEAFF	TGCGCCAGCAGCCAGGCGGTCGGTACTGAAGCTTTCTTT
.	TRBV24-1	.	TRBJ2-1	CATSDPRRYNEQFF	TGTGCCACCAGTGATCCCCGGAGGTACAATGAGCAGTTCTTC
.	TRBV19	.	TRBJ2-2	CASRPTGDTGELFF	TGTGCCAGTAGACCAACCGGGGACACCGGGGAGCTGTTTTTT
TRBD1	TRBV6-2/TRBV6-3	few	TRBJ2-5	CASSYQGAQYF	TGTGCCAGCAGTTACCAGGGGGCCCAGTACTTC
.	TRBV29-1	many	TRBJ2-1	CSVEKRRQISYNEQFF	TGCAGCGTTGAAAAGCGGCGGCAGATCTCCTACAATGAGCAGTTCTTC
TRBD1	TRBV29-1	few	TRBJ2-7	CSVYDRATYEQYF	TGCAGCGTTTACGACAGGGCGACCTACGAGCAGTACTTC
.	TRBV6-2/TRBV6-3	few	TRBJ1-6	CASSGRFGALHF	TGTGCCAGCAGTGGCCGGTTCGGAGCCCTCCACTTT
TRBD1	TRBV24-1	few	TRBJ2-1	CATSEGQGMYNEQFF	TGTGCCACCAGTGAAGGACAGGGGATGTACAATGAGCAGTTCTTC